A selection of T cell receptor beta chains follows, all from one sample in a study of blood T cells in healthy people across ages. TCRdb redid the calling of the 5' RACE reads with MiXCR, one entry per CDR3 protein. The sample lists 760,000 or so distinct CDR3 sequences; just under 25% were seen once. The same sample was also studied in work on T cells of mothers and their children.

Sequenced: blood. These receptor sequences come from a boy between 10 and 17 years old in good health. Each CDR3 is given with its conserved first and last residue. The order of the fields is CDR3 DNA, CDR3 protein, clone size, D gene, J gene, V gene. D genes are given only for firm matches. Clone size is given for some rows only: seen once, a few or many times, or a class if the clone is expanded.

CDR3 DNA: TGTGCCAGCAGCCAAGGTCAACTACCTACCGGGGAGCTGTTTTTT; CDR3 protein: CASSQGQLPTGELFF; clone size: .; D gene: .; J gene: TRBJ2-2; V gene: TRBV4-2
CDR3 DNA: TGCAGTGCCTGTACCTCGACAGGGGGCGTTTTCACAGATACGCAGTATTTT; CDR3 protein: CSACTSTGGVFTDTQYF; clone size: .; D gene: TRBD1; J gene: TRBJ2-3; V gene: TRBV20-1
CDR3 DNA: TGTGCCAGCAGCCTTACCCCCTCCGGGGCAGAGACCCAGTACTTC; CDR3 protein: CASSLTPSGAETQYF; clone size: .; D gene: .; J gene: TRBJ2-5; V gene: TRBV6-1
CDR3 DNA: TGCAGCGTTGGAGGGGGGGACTACTCCTACGAGCAGTACTTC; CDR3 protein: CSVGGGDYSYEQYF; clone size: .; D gene: .; J gene: TRBJ2-7; V gene: TRBV29-1
CDR3 DNA: TGTGCCAGCAGTGAGTGGACCACAGATACGCAGTATTTT; CDR3 protein: CASSEWTTDTQYF; clone size: .; D gene: .; J gene: TRBJ2-3; V gene: TRBV2
CDR3 DNA: TGTGCCAGCAACCTAGCGGCCGTCTCCTACGAGCAGTACTTC; CDR3 protein: CASNLAAVSYEQYF; clone size: .; D gene: TRBD2; J gene: TRBJ2-7; V gene: TRBV2
CDR3 DNA: TGTGCCAGCAGTTTACTATCTGACAGGGTGAACTATGGCTACACCTTC; CDR3 protein: CASSLLSDRVNYGYTF; clone size: .; D gene: TRBD1; J gene: TRBJ1-2; V gene: TRBV27
CDR3 DNA: TGTGCCACCAGTGATTGGCGTGCCGGTGGGGGAGTCCCTCAAGAGACCCAGTACTTC; CDR3 protein: CATSDWRAGGGVPQETQYF; clone size: .; D gene: .; J gene: TRBJ2-5; V gene: TRBV24-1
CDR3 DNA: TGTGCCAGCAGTTTGGGACTAGCGCGAGGGGAGGAGCAGTTCTTC; CDR3 protein: CASSLGLARGEEQFF; clone size: few; D gene: TRBD2; J gene: TRBJ2-1; V gene: TRBV12-3/TRBV12-4
CDR3 DNA: TGTGCCAGCAGCGTACAAGGGACGCCTTCCTACGAGCAGTACTTC; CDR3 protein: CASSVQGTPSYEQYF; clone size: few; D gene: .; J gene: TRBJ2-7; V gene: TRBV7-2
CDR3 DNA: TGCAGTGCTAGAGATCAGAGGGGAGAGTCTAAGAAGCAGTACTTC; CDR3 protein: CSARDQRGESKKQYF; clone size: .; D gene: .; J gene: TRBJ2-7; V gene: TRBV20-1
CDR3 DNA: TGTGCCACCAGCAGAGACACGGAGACCCAGTACTTC; CDR3 protein: CATSRDTETQYF; clone size: .; D gene: .; J gene: TRBJ2-5; V gene: TRBV15
CDR3 DNA: TGCGCCAGCAGCTTGTCACCGGGACAGGGGGCGTCTGGTGGCTACACCTTC; CDR3 protein: CASSLSPGQGASGGYTF; clone size: few; D gene: TRBD1; J gene: TRBJ1-2; V gene: TRBV5-1
CDR3 DNA: TGTGCCAGCAGACTCCAAGGCAATGAGCAGTTCTTC; CDR3 protein: CASRLQGNEQFF; clone size: .; D gene: .; J gene: TRBJ2-1; V gene: TRBV12-3/TRBV12-4
CDR3 DNA: TGTGCCAGCAGCTTAGATCCAGCGGGAGTTCGGGTCAATGAGCAGTTCTTC; CDR3 protein: CASSLDPAGVRVNEQFF; clone size: .; D gene: TRBD2; J gene: TRBJ2-1; V gene: TRBV7-9
CDR3 DNA: TGTGCCAGCAGCTTAAGAGCGGGGGGGCCCACCGGGGAGCTGTTTTTT; CDR3 protein: CASSLRAGGPTGELFF; clone size: .; D gene: TRBD2; J gene: TRBJ2-2; V gene: TRBV13
CDR3 DNA: TGTGCCAGCAGTCCGACAGCGACAACGCCTGGGGCCAACGTCCTGACTTTC; CDR3 protein: CASSPTATTPGANVLTF; clone size: .; D gene: .; J gene: TRBJ2-6; V gene: TRBV6-5
CDR3 DNA: TGTGCCAGCAGTGAATGGGGCAGGGAGACCCAGTACTTC; CDR3 protein: CASSEWGRETQYF; clone size: many; D gene: .; J gene: TRBJ2-5; V gene: TRBV2
CDR3 DNA: TGTGCCAGCATAGGGTCACGAGATGGGGCCAACGTCCTGACTTTC; CDR3 protein: CASIGSRDGANVLTF; clone size: .; D gene: .; J gene: TRBJ2-6; V gene: TRBV7-9
CDR3 DNA: TGCGCCACGGGACAGGGGTTCTCAAATGAGCAGTTCTTC; CDR3 protein: CATGQGFSNEQFF; clone size: .; D gene: TRBD1; J gene: TRBJ2-1; V gene: TRBV10-2